The rows below give T cell receptor beta chains drawn from one sample of a study of metastatic and nonmetastatic thyroid tumors. TCRdb re-analyzed the PCR reads through MiXCR. The sample comprises 25,000 to 30,000 clones, roughly 4% of which are singletons, and around 2.9% rests with the top ten. Sequenced sample: blood. These receptors all come from a male donor with papillary thyroid cancer or a benign thyroid nodule (not recorded which). Some clones in this sample may be carry-over from other donors' samples. The CDR3 runs from the conserved cysteine through the conserved F or W. A D gene is named only where the DNA matches it firmly. Expanded clones are given a class, and other clones once, few, many or no size at all.

V	size	D	J	CDR3	DNA
TRBV12-3/TRBV12-4	many	NA	TRBJ2-7	CASRFTSSSFQYF	TGTGCCAGCAGGTTTACTAGTTCTTCCTTTCAGTACTTC
TRBV15	many	NA	TRBJ2-3	CATSRPGHTVDTQYF	TGTGCCACCAGCAGGCCGGGACACACAGTGGATACGCAGTATTTT
TRBV3-1	few	NA	TRBJ1-6	CASSQGVTANSPLHF	TGTGCCAGCAGCCAAGGGGTAACAGCCAATTCACCCCTCCACTTT
TRBV19	many	NA	TRBJ1-4	CASTKRGPTEKLFF	TGTGCCAGTACGAAACGGGGGCCAACTGAAAAACTGTTTTTT
TRBV5-4	NA	NA	TRBJ1-2	CASSSRDSGGFSGYTF	TGTGCCAGCAGCTCCCGGGACTCTGGGGGCTTCTCTGGCTACACCTTC
TRBV19	NA	TRBD2	TRBJ2-2	CASRTTSGSIGELFF	TGTGCCAGTAGAACGACTAGCGGGAGTATCGGGGAGCTGTTTTTT
TRBV12-3/TRBV12-4	NA	NA	TRBJ2-3	CASGISGSDTQYF	TGTGCCAGCGGTATCTCCGGGTCGGATACACAGTATTTT
TRBV6-2/TRBV6-3	medium-sized	NA	TRBJ2-3	CASSYSGTPTDTQYF	TGTGCCAGCAGTTACTCGGGGACCCCCACAGATACGCAGTATTTT
TRBV5-1	NA	NA	TRBJ1-6	CASSLGQDDSPLHF	TGCGCCAGCAGCTTGGGGCAGGATGATTCACCCCTCCACTTT
TRBV6-1	NA	NA	TRBJ1-3	CASSDFARSSGNTIYF	TGTGCCAGCAGTGATTTCGCCAGGTCTTCTGGAAACACCATATATTTT
TRBV5-1	many	NA	TRBJ2-2	CASSLGRGNTGELFF	TGCGCCAGCAGCTTGGGTCGCGGCAACACCGGGGAGCTGTTTTTT
TRBV5-4	many	TRBD2	TRBJ2-2	CAVWRERPRPGDTGELFF	TGTGCCGTCTGGCGGGAGCGTCCAAGGCCCGGGGACACCGGGGAGCTGTTTTTT
TRBV9	few	NA	TRBJ2-2	CASSVDLNTWELFF	TGTGCCAGCAGCGTAGATCTTAACACCTGGGAGTTGTTTTTT
TRBV6-1	few	NA	TRBJ2-7	CASQTDVPSYEQYF	TGTGCCAGCCAGACTGACGTGCCGAGCTACGAGCAGTACTTC
TRBV7-7	NA	NA	TRBJ2-2	CASSPAGTGELFF	TGTGCTAGCAGCCCAGCCGGCACCGGGGAGCTGTTTTTT
TRBV7-9	many	TRBD1	TRBJ1-4	CASGGQGGEKLFF	TGTGCCAGCGGGGGACAGGGTGGCGAAAAACTGTTTTTT
TRBV28	many	TRBD1	TRBJ2-5	CASTIRGPQETQYF	TGTGCCAGCACAATCAGGGGGCCTCAAGAGACCCAGTACTTC
TRBV13	many	TRBD1	TRBJ2-7	CASSPRDRYYEQYF	TGTGCCAGCAGCCCTCGGGACAGGTACTACGAGCAGTACTTC
TRBV20-1	many	NA	TRBJ1-4	CSASGGGTTNEKLFF	TGCAGTGCTAGCGGAGGCGGTACAACTAATGAAAAACTGTTTTTT
TRBV18	many	NA	TRBJ1-4	CASSPRSPPTNEKLFF	TGTGCCAGCTCACCACGTAGTCCACCAACTAATGAAAAACTGTTTTTT
TRBV7-2	many	TRBD1	TRBJ1-1	CASSLSGDRGTEAFF	TGTGCCAGCAGCTTATCTGGGGACAGGGGGACTGAAGCTTTCTTT
TRBV27	NA	NA	TRBJ2-2	CASTFFTGEPLF	TGTGCCAGCACTTTCTTCACCGGGGAGCCGTTATTT
TRBV2	NA	TRBD2	TRBJ2-1	CASTSGPTYNEQFF	TGTGCCAGCACTAGCGGACCGACCTACAATGAGCAGTTCTTC
TRBV10-3	many	TRBD1	TRBJ1-1	CAISGDSRNTEAFF	TGTGCCATCAGTGGGGACAGTAGGAACACTGAAGCTTTCTTT
TRBV6-2/TRBV6-3	medium-sized	TRBD1	TRBJ2-7	CASRYRDSYSYEQYF	TGTGCCAGCAGGTACCGGGACAGCTACTCCTACGAGCAGTACTTC
TRBV20-1	NA	NA	TRBJ2-5	CSASQETQYF	TGCAGTGCTTCCCAAGAGACCCAGTACTTC
TRBV28	NA	NA	TRBJ2-1	CASRLGQFSYNEQFF	TGTGCCAGCAGACTAGGTCAGTTCTCCTACAATGAGCAGTTCTTC
TRBV10-3	many	NA	TRBJ1-1	CAISESEGSPEAFF	TGTGCCATCAGTGAGTCAGAGGGGTCCCCCGAAGCTTTCTTT
TRBV30	NA	TRBD1	TRBJ1-2	CAWNPGQGPNGYTF	TGTGCCTGGAACCCGGGACAGGGGCCAAATGGCTACACCTTC
TRBV20-1	many	TRBD1	TRBJ1-5	CSAKTGDQPQHF	TGCAGTGCCAAGACAGGGGATCAGCCCCAGCATTTT
TRBV6-1	few	TRBD1	TRBJ2-7	CASTIRGQGGTYEQYF	TGTGCCAGCACCATTAGGGGACAGGGTGGGACCTACGAGCAGTACTTC
TRBV4-2	many	NA	TRBJ2-7	CASSQSGTLSYEQYF	TGTGCCAGCAGCCAGAGCGGGACACTATCCTACGAGCAGTACTTC
TRBV24-1	many	NA	TRBJ2-5	CATSDPQPDRRETQYF	TGTGCCACCAGTGATCCCCAACCTGACAGAAGGGAGACCCAGTACTTC
TRBV7-2	many	NA	TRBJ2-7	CASSPRRGSEQYF	TGTGCCAGCAGCCCTAGGAGGGGTAGCGAGCAGTACTTC
TRBV24-1	NA	TRBD1	TRBJ2-7	CATSEGQSYEQYF	TGTGCCACCAGTGAGGGACAGTCCTACGAGCAGTACTTC
TRBV7-6	medium-sized	TRBD1	TRBJ2-7	CASSWGTGSGEQYF	TGTGCCAGCAGCTGGGGGACAGGGTCTGGCGAGCAGTACTTC
TRBV4-1	many	TRBD1	TRBJ2-2	CASSQPVGQVDVHGELFF	TGCGCCAGCAGCCAACCGGTGGGACAGGTCGATGTGCACGGGGAGCTGTTTTTT
TRBV28	NA	NA	TRBJ1-5	CASRRAWGGQPEHF	TGTGCCAGCAGACGAGCCTGGGGAGGTCAGCCCGAGCATTTT
TRBV12-3/TRBV12-4	NA	TRBD1	TRBJ2-5	CASSYGQVKGQETQYF	TGTGCCAGCAGCTACGGACAGGTGAAAGGACAAGAGACCCAGTACTTC
TRBV11-2	NA	NA	TRBJ2-7	CASSGTSGGGEQYF	TGTGCCAGCAGCGGAACGTCCGGGGGCGGCGAGCAGTACTTC